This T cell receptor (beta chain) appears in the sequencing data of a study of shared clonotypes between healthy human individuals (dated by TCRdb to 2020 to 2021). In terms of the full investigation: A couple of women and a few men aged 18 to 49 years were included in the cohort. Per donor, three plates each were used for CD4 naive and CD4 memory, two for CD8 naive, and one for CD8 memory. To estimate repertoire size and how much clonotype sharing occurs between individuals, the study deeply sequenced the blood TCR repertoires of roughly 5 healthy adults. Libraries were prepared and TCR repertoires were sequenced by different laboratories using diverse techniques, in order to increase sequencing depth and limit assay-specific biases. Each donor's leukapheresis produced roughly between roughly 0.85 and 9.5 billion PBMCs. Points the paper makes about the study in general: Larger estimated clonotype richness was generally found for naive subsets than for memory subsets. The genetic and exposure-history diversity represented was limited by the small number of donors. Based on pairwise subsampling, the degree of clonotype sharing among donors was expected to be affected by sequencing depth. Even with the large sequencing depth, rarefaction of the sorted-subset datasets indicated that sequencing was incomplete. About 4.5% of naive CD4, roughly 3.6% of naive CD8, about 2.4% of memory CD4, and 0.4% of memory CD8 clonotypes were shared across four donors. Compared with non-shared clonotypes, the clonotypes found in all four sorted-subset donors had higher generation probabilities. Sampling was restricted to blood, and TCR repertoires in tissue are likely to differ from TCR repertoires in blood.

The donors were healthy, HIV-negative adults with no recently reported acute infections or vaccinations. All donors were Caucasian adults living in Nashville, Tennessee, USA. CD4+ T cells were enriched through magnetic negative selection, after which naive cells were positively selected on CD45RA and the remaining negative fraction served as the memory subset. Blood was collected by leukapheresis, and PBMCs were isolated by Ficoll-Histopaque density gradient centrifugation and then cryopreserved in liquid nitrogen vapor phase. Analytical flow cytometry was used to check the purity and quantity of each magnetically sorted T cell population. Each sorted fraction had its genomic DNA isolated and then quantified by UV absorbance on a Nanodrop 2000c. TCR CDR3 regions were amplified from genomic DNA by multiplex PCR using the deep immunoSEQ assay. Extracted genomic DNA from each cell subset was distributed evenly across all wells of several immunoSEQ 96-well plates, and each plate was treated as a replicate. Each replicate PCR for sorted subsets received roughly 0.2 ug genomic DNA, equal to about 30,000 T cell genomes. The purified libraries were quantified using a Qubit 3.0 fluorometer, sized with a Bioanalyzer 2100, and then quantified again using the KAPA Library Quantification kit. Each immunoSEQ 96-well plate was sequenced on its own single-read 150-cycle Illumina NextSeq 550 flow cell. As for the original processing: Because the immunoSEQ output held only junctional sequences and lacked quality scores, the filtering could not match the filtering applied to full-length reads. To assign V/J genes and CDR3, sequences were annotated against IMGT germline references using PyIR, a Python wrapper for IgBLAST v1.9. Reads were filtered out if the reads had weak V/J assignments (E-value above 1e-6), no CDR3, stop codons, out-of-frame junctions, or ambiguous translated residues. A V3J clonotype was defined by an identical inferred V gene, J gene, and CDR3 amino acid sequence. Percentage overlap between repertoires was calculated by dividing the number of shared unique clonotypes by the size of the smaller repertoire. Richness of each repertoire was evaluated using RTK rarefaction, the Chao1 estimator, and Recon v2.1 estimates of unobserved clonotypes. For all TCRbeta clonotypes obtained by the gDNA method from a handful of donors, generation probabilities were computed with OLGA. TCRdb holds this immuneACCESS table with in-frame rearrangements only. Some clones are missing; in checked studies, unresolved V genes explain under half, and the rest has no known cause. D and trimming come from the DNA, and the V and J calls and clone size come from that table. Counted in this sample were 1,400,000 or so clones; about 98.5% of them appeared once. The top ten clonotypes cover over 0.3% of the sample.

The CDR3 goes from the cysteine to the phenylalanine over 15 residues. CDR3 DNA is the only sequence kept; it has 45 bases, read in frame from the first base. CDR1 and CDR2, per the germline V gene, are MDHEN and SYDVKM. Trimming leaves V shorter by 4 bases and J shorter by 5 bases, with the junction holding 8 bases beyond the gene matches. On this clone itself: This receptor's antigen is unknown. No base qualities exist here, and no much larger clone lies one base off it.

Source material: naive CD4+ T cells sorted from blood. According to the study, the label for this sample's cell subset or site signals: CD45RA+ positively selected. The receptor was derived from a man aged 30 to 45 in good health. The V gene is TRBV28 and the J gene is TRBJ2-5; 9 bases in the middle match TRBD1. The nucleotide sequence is TGTGCCAGCAGTTCCCCCGGGACAGGGCAGGAGACCCAGTACTTC. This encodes CASSSPGTGQETQYF.